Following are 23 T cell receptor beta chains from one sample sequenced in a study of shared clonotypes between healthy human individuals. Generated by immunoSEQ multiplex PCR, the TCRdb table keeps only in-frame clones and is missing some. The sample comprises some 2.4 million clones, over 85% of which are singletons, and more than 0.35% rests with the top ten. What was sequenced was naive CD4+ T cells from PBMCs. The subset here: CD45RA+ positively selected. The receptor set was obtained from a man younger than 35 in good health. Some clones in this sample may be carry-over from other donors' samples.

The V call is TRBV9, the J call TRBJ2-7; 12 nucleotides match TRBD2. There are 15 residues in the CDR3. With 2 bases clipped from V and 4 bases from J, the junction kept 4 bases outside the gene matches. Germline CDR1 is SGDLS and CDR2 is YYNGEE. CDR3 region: CASSVASGRDYEQYF. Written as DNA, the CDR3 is TGTGCCAGCAGCGTGGCTAGCGGGAGGGATTACGAGCAGTACTTC.

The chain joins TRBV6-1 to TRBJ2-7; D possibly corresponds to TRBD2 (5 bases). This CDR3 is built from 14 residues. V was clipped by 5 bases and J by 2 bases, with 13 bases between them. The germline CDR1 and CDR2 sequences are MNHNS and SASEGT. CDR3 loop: CASSFETTPYEQYF. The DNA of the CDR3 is TGTGCCAGCAGTTTCGAGACTACCCCCTACGAGCAGTACTTC.

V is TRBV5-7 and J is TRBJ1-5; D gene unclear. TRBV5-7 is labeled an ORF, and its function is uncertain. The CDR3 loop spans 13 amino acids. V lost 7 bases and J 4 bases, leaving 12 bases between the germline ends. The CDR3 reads CASPFGQNQPQHF. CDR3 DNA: TGTGCCAGCCCGTTTGGGCAGAATCAGCCCCAGCATTTT.

The CDR3 reads CASRGASGQPQHF. DNA of the CDR3: TGTGCCAGCAGAGGTGCCTCAGGCCAGCCCCAGCATTTT. The genes are TRBV2 and TRBJ1-5, with D unclear. Germline V lookup: CDR1 SNHLY, CDR2 FYNNEI. This CDR3 is built from 13 residues. V was trimmed by 6 bases and J by 7 bases, leaving 13 bases between them. The full variable domain, in which reference TRBV2 and TRBJ1-5 provide the parts outside the CDR3, is EPEVTQTPSHQVTQMGQEVILRCVPISNHLYFYWYRQILGQKVEFLVSFYNNEISEKSEIFDDQFSVERPDGSNFTLKIRSTKLEDSAMYFCASRGASGQPQHFGDGTRLSIL.

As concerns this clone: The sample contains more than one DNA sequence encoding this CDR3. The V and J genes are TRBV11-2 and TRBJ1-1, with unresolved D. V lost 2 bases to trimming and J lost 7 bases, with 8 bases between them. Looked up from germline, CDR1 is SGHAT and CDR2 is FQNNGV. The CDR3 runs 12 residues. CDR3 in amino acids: CASSLKGLEAFF. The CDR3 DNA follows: TGTGCCAGCAGCTTAAAGGGCCTTGAAGCTTTCTTT.

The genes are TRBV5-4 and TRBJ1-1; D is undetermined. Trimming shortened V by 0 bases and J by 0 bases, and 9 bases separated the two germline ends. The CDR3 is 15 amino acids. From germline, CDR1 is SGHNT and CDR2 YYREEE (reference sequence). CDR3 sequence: CASSLERVMNTEAFF. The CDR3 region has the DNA TGTGCCAGCAGCTTGGAGCGAGTTATGAACACTGAAGCTTTCTTT.

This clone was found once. CDR3 amino acids: CASGSTGELFF. CDR3 DNA: TGTGCCAGCGGGAGCACCGGGGAGCTGTTTTTT. The rearrangement links TRBV27 to TRBJ2-2, with a weak D call TRBD2 (5 bases). Per germline, CDR1 MNHEY and CDR2 SMNVEV (reference sequence). The CDR3 runs 11 residues. V lost 8 bases to trimming and J lost 4 bases, with 5 bases between them.

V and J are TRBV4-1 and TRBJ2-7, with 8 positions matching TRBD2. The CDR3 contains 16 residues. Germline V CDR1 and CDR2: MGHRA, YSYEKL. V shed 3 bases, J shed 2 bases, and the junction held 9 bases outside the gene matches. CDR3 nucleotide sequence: TGCGCCAGCAGCCAGGGGAGCGGGAGTTTTACCTACGAGCAGTACTTC. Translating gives CASSQGSGSFTYEQYF.

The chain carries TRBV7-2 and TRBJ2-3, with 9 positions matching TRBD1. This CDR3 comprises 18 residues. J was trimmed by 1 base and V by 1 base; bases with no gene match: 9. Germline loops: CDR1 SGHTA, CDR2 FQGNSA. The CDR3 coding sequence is TGTGCCAGCAGCTTAGAAACCGGGACAGGGTTCGGCACAGATACGCAGTATTTT. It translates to CASSLETGTGFGTDTQYF.

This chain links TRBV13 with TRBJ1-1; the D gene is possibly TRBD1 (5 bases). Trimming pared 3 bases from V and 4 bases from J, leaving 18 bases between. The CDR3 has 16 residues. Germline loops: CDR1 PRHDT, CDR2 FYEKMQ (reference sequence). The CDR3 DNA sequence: TGTGCCAGCAGCTTTCGGAGCCGGGGGATGGCCACTGAAGCTTTCTTT. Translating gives CASSFRSRGMATEAFF.

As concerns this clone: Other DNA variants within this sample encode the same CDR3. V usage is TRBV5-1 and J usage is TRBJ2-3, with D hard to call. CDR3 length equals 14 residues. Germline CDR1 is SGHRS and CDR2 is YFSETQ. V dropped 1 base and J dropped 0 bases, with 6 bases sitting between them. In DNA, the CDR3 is TGCGCCAGCAGCTTGAGGCCGAGCACAGATACGCAGTATTTT. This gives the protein CASSLRPSTDTQYF.

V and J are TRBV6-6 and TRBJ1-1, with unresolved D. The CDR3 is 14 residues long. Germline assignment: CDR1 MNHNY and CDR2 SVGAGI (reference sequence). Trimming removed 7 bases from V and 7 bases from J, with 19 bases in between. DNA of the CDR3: TGTGCCAGCAATCAAAGGCCGGGTAGGCATGAAGCTTTCTTT. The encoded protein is CASNQRPGRHEAFF.

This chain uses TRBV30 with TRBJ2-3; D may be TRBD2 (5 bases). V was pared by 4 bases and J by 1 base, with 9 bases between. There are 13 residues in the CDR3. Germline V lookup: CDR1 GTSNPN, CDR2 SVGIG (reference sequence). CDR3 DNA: TGTGCCTGGACCCCCGGGGGCACAGATACGCAGTATTTT. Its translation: CAWTPGGTDTQYF.

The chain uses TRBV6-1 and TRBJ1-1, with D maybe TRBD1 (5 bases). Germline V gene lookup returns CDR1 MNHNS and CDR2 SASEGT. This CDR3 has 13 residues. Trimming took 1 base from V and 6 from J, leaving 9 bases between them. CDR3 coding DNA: TGTGCCAGCAGTGAAGTGGGGGAGTCTGAAGCTTTCTTT. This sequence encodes CASSEVGESEAFF.

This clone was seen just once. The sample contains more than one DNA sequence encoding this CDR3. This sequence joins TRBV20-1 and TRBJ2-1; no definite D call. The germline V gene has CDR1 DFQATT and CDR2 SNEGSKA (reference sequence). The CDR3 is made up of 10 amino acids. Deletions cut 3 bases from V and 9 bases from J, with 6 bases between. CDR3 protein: CSASTREQFF. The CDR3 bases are TGCAGTGCTAGTACACGTGAGCAGTTCTTC.

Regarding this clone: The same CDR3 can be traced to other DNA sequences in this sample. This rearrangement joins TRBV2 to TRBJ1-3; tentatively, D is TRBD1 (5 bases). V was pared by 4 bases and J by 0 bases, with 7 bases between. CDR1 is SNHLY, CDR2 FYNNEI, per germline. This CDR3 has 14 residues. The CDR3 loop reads CASSVGTSGNTIYF. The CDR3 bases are TGTGCCAGCAGTGTAGGGACCTCTGGAAACACCATATATTTT.

The CDR3 coding sequence is TGTGCCAGCAGCTCCGGGACAGAAAGAACCGAGCAGTTCTTC. Translation gives CASSSGTERTEQFF. The V and J genes are TRBV6-5 and TRBJ2-1, with 7 bases lining up with TRBD1. From germline, CDR1 is MNHEY and CDR2 SVGAGI. This CDR3 comprises 14 residues. J lost 10 bases, V lost 6 bases, and 12 bases had no gene match.

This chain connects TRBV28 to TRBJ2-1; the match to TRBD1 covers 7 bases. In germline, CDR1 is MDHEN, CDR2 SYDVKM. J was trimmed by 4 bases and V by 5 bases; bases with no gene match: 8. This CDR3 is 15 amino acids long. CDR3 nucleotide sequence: TGTGCCAGCAGTCATAGGGGGCAATGGTACAATGAGCAGTTCTTC. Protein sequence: CASSHRGQWYNEQFF. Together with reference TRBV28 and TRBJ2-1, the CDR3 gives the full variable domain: DVKVTQSSRYLVKRTGEKVFLECVQDMDHENMFWYRQDPGLGLRLIYFSYDVKMKEKGDIPEGYSVSREKKERFSLILESASTNQTSMYLCASSHRGQWYNEQFFGPGTRLTVL.

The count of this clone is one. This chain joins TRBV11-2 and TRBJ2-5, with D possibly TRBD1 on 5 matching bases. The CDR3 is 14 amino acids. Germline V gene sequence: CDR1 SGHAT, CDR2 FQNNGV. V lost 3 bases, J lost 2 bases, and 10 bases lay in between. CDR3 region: CASSLQTVQETQYF. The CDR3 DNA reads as TGTGCCAGCAGCTTGCAGACAGTACAAGAGACCCAGTACTTC.

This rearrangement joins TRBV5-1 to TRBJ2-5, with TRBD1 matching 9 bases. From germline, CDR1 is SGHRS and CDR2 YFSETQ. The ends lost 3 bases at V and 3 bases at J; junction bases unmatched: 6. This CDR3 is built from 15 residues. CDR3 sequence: CASSSGGQGEETQYF. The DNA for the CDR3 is TGCGCCAGCAGCTCTGGGGGACAGGGAGAAGAGACCCAGTACTTC. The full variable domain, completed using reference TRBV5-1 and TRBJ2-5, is KAGVTQTPRYLIKTRGQQVTLSCSPISGHRSVSWYQQTPGQGLQFLFEYFSETQRNKGNFPGRFSGRQFSNSRSEMNVSTLELGDSALYLCASSSGGQGEETQYFGPGTRLLVL.

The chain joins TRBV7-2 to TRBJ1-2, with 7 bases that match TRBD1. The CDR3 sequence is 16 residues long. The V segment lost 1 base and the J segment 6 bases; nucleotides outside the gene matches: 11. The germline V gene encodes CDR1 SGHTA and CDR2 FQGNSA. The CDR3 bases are TGTGCCAGCAGCTTAGGTTGGACAGGCCGAATGGATGGCTACACCTTC. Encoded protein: CASSLGWTGRMDGYTF.

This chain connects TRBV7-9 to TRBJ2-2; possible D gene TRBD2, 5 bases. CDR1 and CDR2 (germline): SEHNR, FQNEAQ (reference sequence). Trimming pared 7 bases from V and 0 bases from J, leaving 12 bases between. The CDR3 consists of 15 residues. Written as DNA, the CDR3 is TGTGCCAGCACCAACGGGAACCCGAACACCGGGGAGCTGTTTTTT. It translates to CASTNGNPNTGELFF. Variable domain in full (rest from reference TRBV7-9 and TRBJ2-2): DTGVSQNPRHKITKRGQNVTFRCDPISEHNRLYWYRQTLGQGPEFLTYFQNEAQLEKSRLLSDRFSAERPKGSFSTLEIQRTEQGDSAMYLCASTNGNPNTGELFFGEGSRLTVL.

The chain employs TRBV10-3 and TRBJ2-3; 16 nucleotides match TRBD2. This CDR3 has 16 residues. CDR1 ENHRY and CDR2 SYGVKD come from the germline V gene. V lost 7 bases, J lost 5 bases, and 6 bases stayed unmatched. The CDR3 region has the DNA TGTGCCATCACCCCCGGGACTAGCGGGAGGGAAGATACGCAGTATTTT. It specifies CAITPGTSGREDTQYF.